The clone carrying this TCR beta chain occurred many times. The CDR3 sequence is 13 residues long. CDR1 and CDR2 from the germline V gene are MNHEY and SVGAGI. The V end was cut by 2 bases, the J end by 5 bases, with 9 bases between. These data originate in a study of Graves' ophthalmopathy and Graves' hyperthyroidism. Amplified TCR beta CDR3 regions were obtained using RNA transcripts as template. HTBI-primed RT-PCR formed the first round, and a multiplex PCR formed the second. TCRdb called the multiplex PCR reads again in MiXCR, with one record for every CDR3 protein. The top ten clones hold approximately 6.9% of a sample with about 620,000 distinct CDR3 sequences, about 20% of them seen once.

This TCR came from a woman younger than 35 with stable Graves' hyperthyroidism. Some clones in this sample may be carry-over from other donors' samples. The chain uses TRBV6-5 and TRBJ2-5; D unresolved. The sequencing input was peripheral blood. CDR3 sequence (DNA): TGTGCCAGCAGTTACGGTCCTGGGGAGACCCAGTACTTC. Encoded protein: CASSYGPGETQYF.